This T cell receptor (beta chain) comes out of a study of blood T cell repertoires in COVID-19 (dated by TCRdb to 2020 to 2021). Some background on the complete study: Collaborator samples came from the United States, Italy and Spain and covered acute and convalescent phases of COVID-19. Samples were obtained from the ongoing ImmuneRACE study (first 160 participants) and from about 1,300 subjects provided by 6 global collaborators. The sample metadata nearly always contained a de-identified subject ID, COVID-19 status, age in years and sex. A freely available public database, intended as a resource for researchers studying the immune response to SARS-CoV-2, is where the repertoires were released. Where HLA class I and class II types were available, the types were taken from metadata supplied by the sample provider, not from assay-based typing. The material from the prospective study consisted of cDNA or gDNA derived from T cells, B-cell-depleted T cells, or PBMCs. Subjects who had been exposed to COVID-19, were actively infected with it, or had recovered from it provided the deeply sampled blood TCRbeta repertoires that made up the dataset.

TCRbeta CDR3 regions were amplified from genomic DNA by means of the immunoSEQ Assay, a bias-controlled multiplex PCR. In the authors' own workflow: The number of nucleated cells in each sample was estimated from the amplification of reference gene primers within the assay. To quantify the absolute abundance of each unique TCRbeta CDR3 rearrangement, sequence reads were collapsed and filtered. For each sample, productive Simpson clonality was calculated as the square root of Simpson's diversity index over productive rearrangements. The clones in this table, taken by TCRdb from immuneACCESS, are in-frame only. Not every clone is retained; where verified, under half of the shortfall comes from an unresolved V gene, and the cause of the rest is unknown. V and J calls and clone size follow that table, whereas D and trimming were derived from the DNA. Within this sample are approximately 190,000 clones, with 70% to 90% of them counted one time only. The leading ten clones occupy about a fifth of the sample.

Whole blood was collected in K2EDTA tubes by collaborating institutions according to the institutions' own protocols. For TCRbeta analysis, collaborators shipped samples in one of three forms: frozen whole blood, isolated PBMCs, or DNA extracted from either of those sample types. General findings and caveats noted by the study authors: The quantity of clinical and demographic metadata differed by source and by participant and was supplied without curation.

Worth noting for this clone: What antigen it recognizes has not been identified. Base qualities are not recorded, but no much larger clone differs from it by a single base.

V has 4 bases trimmed and J has 6 bases trimmed; junction bases matching no gene number 7. The CDR3 numbers 14 residues from cysteine through phenylalanine. Only the CDR3 DNA is retained, 42 bases long and in frame from the first base. CDR1 and CDR2, looked up from the germline V gene, are SGHDT and YYEEEE. Sequenced material: peripheral blood. The chain is encoded by TRBV5-6 joined to TRBJ2-7, and TRBD1 aligns with 10 junction nucleotides. The clonotype originates from a man in his 60s with active or convalescent COVID-19. The DNA sequence is TGTGCCAGCAGCCCCGGGACAGGGGATTCCGAGCAGTACTTC. This sequence encodes CASSPGTGDSEQYF.